These 9 T cell receptor beta chains came from one sample sequenced in a study of T cells in women clearing cervical HPV infection. Measured with immunoSEQ multiplex PCR; TCRdb has only the in-frame clones, and not every one. The repertoire shows approximately 39,000 clones; the top ten hold approximately 3.7%. Sequenced sample: blood buffy coat. The receptors derive from a woman between 18 and 70 years old with a cervical HPV16 infection that either progressed to CIN3+ or cleared (not recorded which).

With respect to this clone: The sequence runs out 3 residues before the end of the CDR3; the remainder is reconstructed from the germline J gene. The V call is TRBV6-2 or TRBV6-3, the J call TRBJ1-1; D gene uncertain. Germline V gene data show CDR1 as MNHEY and CDR2 as SVGEGT. CDR3 size: 12 residues. Trimming removed 6 bases at V and 7 bases at J, with 12 bases between. The CDR3 here is CASRQQVLEAFF. The DNA read from the CDR3 is TGTGCCAGCAGACAGCAAGTCCTTGAA.

To note about this clone: Read sequence stops 3 residues before the CDR3 end, and the germline J gene provides the missing end. The genes are TRBV5-4 and TRBJ2-7, with D possibly TRBD1 on 5 matching bases. The germline gives CDR1 SGHNT, CDR2 YYREEE (reference sequence). V was shortened by 0 bases and J by 3 bases, with 13 bases between the two germline ends. CDR3 length: 15 residues. The CDR3: CASSLASGSLYEQYF. CDR3 DNA (partial): TGTGCCAGCAGCTTGGCCTCAGGGTCCCTCTACGAG.

In regard to this clone: The read gets to within 3 residues of the CDR3 end, and the germline J gene fills in the rest. J is TRBJ2-1 and V is TRBV7-3; 9 bases line up with TRBD2. The CDR3 runs 16 residues. The V gene end was trimmed by 5 bases and the J gene end by 2 bases; junction bases not matched to a gene: 7. Germline loops: CDR1 SGHTA, CDR2 FQGTGA. CDR3 protein: CASSVGAGGPYNEQFF. CDR3 bases read: TGTGCCAGCAGCGTGGGCGCGGGAGGGCCCTACAATGAG.

Notes on this clone: The CDR3 is cut off 3 residues early in the read; its end comes from the germline J gene. This rearrangement joins TRBV29-1 to TRBJ1-1; 9 bases match TRBD1. The CDR3 is 18 amino acids. CDR1 and CDR2 from the germline V gene are SQVTM and ANQGSEA. Germline trimming cut 4 bases from V and 0 bases from J; bases unmatched to any gene: 15. CDR3 bases read: TGCAGCGTTGTAGGAGTAGGGACAGGGACTGACCTGAACACTGAA. This encodes CSVVGVGTGTDLNTE. The full-length CDR3 reads as CSVVGVGTGTDLNTEAFF.

Concerning this clone itself: The read ends 3 residues shy of where the CDR3 ends; the end is completed using the germline J gene. The chain joins TRBV13 to TRBJ2-5; 7 bases are a match to TRBD2. Unmatched junction bases numbered 6, after V lost 6 bases and J lost 2 bases. This CDR3 region has 14 residues. CDR1 is PRHDT, CDR2 FYEKMQ, per germline (reference sequence). The DNA read from the CDR3 is TGTGCCAGCAGTATTCAGGGAGGGCAAGAGACC. Encoded protein: CASSIQGGQET. The full CDR3 protein is CASSIQGGQETQYF.

About this clone itself: The CDR3 goes on 3 residues after the read ends, and that part is filled in from the germline J gene. The V call is TRBV20-1, the J call TRBJ1-5, with D perhaps TRBD1 (6 bases). Trimming took 1 base from V and 7 from J, leaving 11 bases between them. The CDR3 has 13 amino acids. Germline values: CDR1 DFQATT, CDR2 SNEGSKA (reference sequence). CDR3 DNA (partial): TGCAGTGCTAGAGCGACAGGTCCCCAGCCC. It is translated as CSARATGPQP. The CDR3 in full is CSARATGPQPQHF.

As for this clone: The read terminates 3 residues before the CDR3 end, so the remaining end is supplied by the germline J gene. Other DNA sequences within the sample encode an identical CDR3. The chain recombines TRBV7-3 with TRBJ2-2; D may be TRBD1 (5 bases). The germline gives CDR1 SGHTA, CDR2 FQGTGA. V lost 2 bases and J 4 bases, leaving 11 bases between the germline ends. The CDR3 spans 15 residues. CDR3 amino acids: CASSLGRVATGELFF. The part of the CDR3 DNA that was read is TGTGCCAGCAGCTTAGGCAGGGTCGCCACCGGGGAG.

As concerns this clone: The CDR3 end lies 3 residues beyond the end of the read and is filled in from the germline J gene. The chain carries TRBV18 and TRBJ2-1, with 7 bases that match TRBD2. CDR3 length: 15 residues. Looked up from germline, CDR1 is KGHSH and CDR2 is LQKENI. Unmatched junction bases numbered 7, after V lost 3 bases and J lost 5 bases. CDR3 loop: CASSPALAANNEQFF. The sequenced part of the CDR3 DNA is TGTGCCAGCTCACCGGCGCTAGCGGCGAACAATGAG.

Remarks on this clone: The read falls 3 residues short of the CDR3 end, and the missing part is taken from the germline J gene. The chain joins TRBV20-1 to TRBJ2-1, with 10 bases lining up with TRBD2. Germline V gene data show CDR1 as DFQATT and CDR2 as SNEGSKA (reference sequence). After removal of 0 bases from V and 4 bases from J, the junction contained 18 bases not matched to a gene. The CDR3 loop spans 20 amino acids. Incomplete CDR3 DNA: TGCAGTGCTAGAGATCTCTTCACGGCGCTAGCGGGAGATTCTTACAATGAG. Translation gives CSARDLFTALAGDSYNE. The entire CDR3 is CSARDLFTALAGDSYNEQFF.